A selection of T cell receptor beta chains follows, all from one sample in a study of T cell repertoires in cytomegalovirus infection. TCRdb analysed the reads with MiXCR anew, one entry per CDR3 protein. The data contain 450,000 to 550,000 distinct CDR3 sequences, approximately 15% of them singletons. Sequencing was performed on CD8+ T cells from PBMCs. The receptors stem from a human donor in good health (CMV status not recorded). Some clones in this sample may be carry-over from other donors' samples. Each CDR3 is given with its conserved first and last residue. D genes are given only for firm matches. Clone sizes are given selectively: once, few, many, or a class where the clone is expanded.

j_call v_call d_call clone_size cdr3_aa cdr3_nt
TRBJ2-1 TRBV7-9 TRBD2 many CASSWTSGRGYRNNEQFF TGTGCCAGCAGTTGGACTAGCGGGAGGGGGTATCGGAACAATGAGCAGTTCTTC
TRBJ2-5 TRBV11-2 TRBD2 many CASSLWVGGDQETQYF TGTGCCAGCAGCTTATGGGTTGGGGGGGACCAAGAGACCCAGTACTTC
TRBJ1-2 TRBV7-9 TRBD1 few CASNRGLDYGYTF TGTGCCAGCAACAGGGGGCTTGACTATGGCTACACCTTC
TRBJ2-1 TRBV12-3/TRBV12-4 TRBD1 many CASSPPGRGNEQFF TGTGCCAGCAGTCCCCCGGGCAGGGGGAATGAGCAGTTCTTC
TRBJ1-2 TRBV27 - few CASSPTSVRSYTF TGTGCCAGCAGCCCCACTTCGGTTCGGAGCTACACCTTC
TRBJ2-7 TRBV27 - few CASSVQGYEQYF TGTGCCAGCAGTGTCCAGGGATACGAGCAGTACTTC
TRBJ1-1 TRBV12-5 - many CASGLVGIGGAEAFF TGTGCTAGTGGTTTAGTGGGGATCGGGGGGGCTGAAGCTTTCTTT
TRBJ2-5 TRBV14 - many CASSQAQDYDETQYF TGTGCCAGCAGCCAAGCGCAGGACTATGATGAGACCCAGTACTTC
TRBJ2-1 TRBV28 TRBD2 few CASSTIAGNQYEQFF TGTGCCAGCAGTACAATAGCGGGAAATCAGTATGAGCAGTTCTTC
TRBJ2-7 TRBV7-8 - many CASSFNHEQYF TGTGCCAGCAGCTTTAACCACGAGCAGTACTTC
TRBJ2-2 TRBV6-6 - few CASSYMAGTNTGELFF TGTGCCAGCAGTTACATGGCAGGGACGAACACCGGGGAGCTGTTTTTT
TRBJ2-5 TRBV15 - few CATSRVQGKETQYF TGTGCCACCAGCAGAGTTCAGGGAAAAGAGACCCAGTACTTC
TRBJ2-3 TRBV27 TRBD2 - CASSSPRGGTDTQYF TGTGCCAGCAGTTCCCCGCGGGGGGGCACAGATACGCAGTATTTT
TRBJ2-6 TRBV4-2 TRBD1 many CASSQDWGTVSSGANVLTF TGTGCCAGCAGCCAAGATTGGGGGACAGTCAGCTCTGGGGCCAACGTCCTGACTTTC
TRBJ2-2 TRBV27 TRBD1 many CASSLQGAGELFF TGTGCCAGCAGTTTACAGGGGGCCGGGGAGCTGTTTTTT
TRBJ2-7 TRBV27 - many CASSSGQFYEQYF TGTGCCAGCAGTTCTGGACAGTTCTACGAGCAGTACTTC
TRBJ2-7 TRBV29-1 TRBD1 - CSVTGTASSYEQYF TGCAGCGTTACCGGGACAGCCTCCTCCTACGAGCAGTACTTC
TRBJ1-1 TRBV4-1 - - CASSQVRNTEAFF TGCGCCAGCAGCCAAGTCCGAAACACTGAAGCTTTCTTT
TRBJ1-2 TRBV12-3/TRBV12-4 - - CASSLGRVNGYTF TGTGCCAGCAGTTTAGGCAGGGTAAATGGCTACACCTTC
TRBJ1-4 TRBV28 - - CASSSRRREELFF TGTGCCAGCAGTTCCAGACGGCGAGAAGAACTGTTTTTT
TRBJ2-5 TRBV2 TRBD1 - CASGPTGRQETQYF TGTGCCAGCGGGCCGACAGGGCGCCAAGAGACCCAGTACTTC
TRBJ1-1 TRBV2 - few CASSERVSVQAGTEAFF TGTGCCAGCAGTGAACGGGTGTCGGTTCAGGCAGGCACTGAAGCTTTCTTT
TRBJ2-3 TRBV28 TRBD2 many CASSSLAGSTDTQYF TGTGCCAGCAGTTCACTAGCGGGAAGCACAGATACGCAGTATTTT
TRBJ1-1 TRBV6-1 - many CASSEYRGYTEAFF TGTGCCAGCAGTGAGTATAGGGGGTACACTGAAGCTTTCTTT